This TCR beta chain derives from a study of blood T cell repertoires in COVID-19. Background on the study: Sites across the United States, Italy and Spain contributed samples from acute and convalescent COVID-19. In each case, the material was cDNA or gDNA derived from T cells, B-cell-depleted T cells, or PBMCs.

Germline V gene data show CDR1 as SQVTM and CDR2 as ANQGSEA. The CDR3 spans 13 residues. Authors' processing steps: Amplification from reference gene primers served as the basis for estimated nucleated cell counts. Produced via immunoSEQ multiplex PCR; TCRdb's table is partial and in-frame only. V and J calls plus clone size are reproduced from that table; the DNA served to infer D and trimming. The sample includes 35,000 to 50,000 clones, approximately 89% seen only once; the top ten take roughly 4.5%. Sequenced material: peripheral blood. The sequence was collected from a man between 60 and 75 years old with acute or convalescent COVID-19. The chain is built from TRBV29-1 and TRBJ1-4, with D perhaps matching TRBD1 (5 bases). DNA for the CDR3: TGCAGTCCTAGTCCGGGGGGTAATGAAAAACTGTTTTTT. Its translation is CSPSPGGNEKLFF.